These 30 T cell receptor beta chains came from one sample sequenced in a study of blood T cell repertoires in COVID-19. The assay was immunoSEQ multiplex PCR, and TCRdb's table has in-frame clones only and misses some. Of 100,000 to 150,000 clones in the sample, 80% to 85% were seen once. The source material was peripheral blood. The receptors were sampled from a woman under 40 who had recovered from COVID-19.

Only a few counts were recorded for this clone. The rearrangement uses TRBV10-2 and TRBJ2-1; maybe TRBD2 (6 bases). The CDR3 extends over 14 amino acids. Deletions cut 7 bases from V and 0 bases from J, with 10 bases between. CDR1 is WSHSY, CDR2 SAAADI, per germline. The CDR3: CASKPTSSYNEQFF. The CDR3 DNA follows: TGCGCCAGCAAACCGACTAGCTCCTACAATGAGCAGTTCTTC.

The rearrangement joins TRBV29-1 to TRBJ2-7; TRBD2 is a possible D gene (5 bases). The CDR3 extends over 11 amino acids. The V gene lost 7 bases and the J gene lost 5 bases, with 12 bases spanning the gap. CDR1 and CDR2 from the germline V gene are SQVTM and ANQGSEA. CDR3 nucleotide sequence: TGCAGCGCCCTCCGGGGTGACGAGCAGTACTTC. This sequence encodes CSALRGDEQYF.

V usage is TRBV20-1 and J usage is TRBJ1-1; a possible D gene is TRBD1 (6 bases). Germline CDR1 and CDR2: DFQATT and SNEGSKA (reference sequence). The CDR3 contains 11 residues. The CDR3 loop reads CRATGNTEAFF. CDR3 sequence (DNA): TGCAGGGCGACAGGGAACACTGAAGCTTTCTTT.

The chain recombines TRBV7-9 with TRBJ2-1; no clear D gene. Per germline, CDR1 SEHNR and CDR2 FQNEAQ (reference sequence). This CDR3 is 15 amino acids long. V shed 5 bases and J shed 3 bases, with 14 bases lying between them. CDR3 residues: CASSPRLDHYNEQFF. CDR3 in DNA: TGTGCCAGCAGCCCCAGACTGGATCACTACAATGAGCAGTTCTTC. The full variable domain, rest sourced from reference TRBV7-9 and TRBJ2-1, is DTGVSQNPRHKITKRGQNVTFRCDPISEHNRLYWYRQTLGQGPEFLTYFQNEAQLEKSRLLSDRFSAERPKGSFSTLEIQRTEQGDSAMYLCASSPRLDHYNEQFFGPGTRLTVL.

The chain has TRBV24-1 and TRBJ2-6; D gene ambiguous. In germline, CDR1 is KGHDR, CDR2 SFDVKD. The V end lost 9 bases, the J end lost 3 bases, and 8 bases lay between the germline ends. The CDR3 runs 13 residues. The CDR3 sequence is CATGSFGANVLTF. The CDR3 nucleotides are TGTGCCACCGGCTCATTTGGGGCCAACGTCCTGACTTTC.

Only one count was recorded for this clone. The chain carries TRBV12-5 and TRBJ2-7; D remains unclear. V dropped 3 bases and J dropped 4 bases, with 10 bases sitting between them. The CDR3 consists of 13 residues. Germline-derived CDR1 and CDR2 are LGHNT and FRNRAP. CDR3 sequence: CASGFYPSYEQYF. The CDR3 nucleotides are TGTGCTAGTGGTTTCTATCCCTCGTACGAGCAGTACTTC.

The chain joins TRBV4-1 to TRBJ1-2, with D uncertain. Germline CDR1 and CDR2: MGHRA and YSYEKL. The CDR3 extends over 16 amino acids. The V end was cut by 1 base, the J end by 8 bases, with 20 bases between. The chain's CDR3 is CASSQVDAGFGGGYTF. The CDR3 nucleotides are TGCGCCAGCAGCCAAGTCGACGCGGGTTTCGGAGGGGGCTACACCTTC.

This sequence joins TRBV7-3 and TRBJ2-1; D is undetermined. Trimming took 6 bases from V and 6 from J, leaving 18 bases between them. This CDR3 is 15 amino acids long. The germline gives CDR1 SGHTA, CDR2 FQGTGA. CDR3 region: CASRDQTVSGNEQFF. CDR3 DNA sequence: TGTGCCAGCAGAGATCAGACGGTTTCGGGCAATGAGCAGTTCTTC.

The genes are TRBV5-1 and TRBJ1-1; maybe TRBD1 (6 bases). The CDR3 has 15 amino acids. CDR1 is SGHRS, CDR2 YFSETQ, per germline. The V end lost 4 bases, the J end lost 0 bases, and 13 bases lay between the germline ends. As DNA, the CDR3 is TGCGCCAGCAGCCTCCCGGACAGTGTGAACACTGAAGCTTTCTTT. Its translation is CASSLPDSVNTEAFF. Combining the CDR3 with reference TRBV5-1 and TRBJ1-1 gives the whole variable domain KAGVTQTPRYLIKTRGQQVTLSCSPISGHRSVSWYQQTPGQGLQFLFEYFSETQRNKGNFPGRFSGRQFSNSRSEMNVSTLELGDSALYLCASSLPDSVNTEAFFGQGTRLTVV.

V and J are TRBV12-5 and TRBJ2-3; 8 bases map to TRBD1. This CDR3 region has 14 residues. After removal of 5 bases from V and 0 bases from J, the junction contained 1 base not matched to a gene. Germline-derived CDR1 and CDR2 are LGHNT and FRNRAP. The CDR3 reads CASGGQGSTDTQYF. CDR3 DNA sequence: TGTGCTAGTGGTGGACAGGGAAGCACAGATACGCAGTATTTT. Looking up the rest from reference TRBV12-5 and TRBJ2-3 gives the full variable domain: DARVTQTPRHKVTEMGQEVTMRCQPILGHNTVFWYRQTMMQGLELLAYFRNRAPLDDSGMPKDRFSAEMPDATLATLKIQPSEPRDSAVYFCASGGQGSTDTQYFGPGTRLTVL.

This clone was counted many times. The V call is TRBV7-2, the J call TRBJ1-2; unclear D gene. The CDR3 is 13 amino acids. V lost 4 bases and J lost 8, with 14 bases in between. CDR1 SGHTA and CDR2 FQGNSA come from the germline V gene. CDR3 in amino acids: CASSSTPTGGYTF. DNA of the CDR3: TGTGCCAGCAGCTCGACTCCCACGGGGGGCTACACCTTC.

This clone appeared once. The genes are TRBV27 and TRBJ1-1; perhaps TRBD1 as D (5 bases). The CDR3 totals 13 residues. Per germline, CDR1 MNHEY and CDR2 SMNVEV (reference sequence). V lost 3 bases and J lost 1, with 6 bases in between. CDR3 coding DNA: TGTGCCAGCAGTTTGGGGGGGAACACTGAAGCTTTCTTT. It codes for CASSLGGNTEAFF.

The rearrangement uses TRBV6-6 and TRBJ1-2; 9 bases match TRBD1. This CDR3 region has 16 residues. Losses at the gene ends were 5 bases for V and 1 base for J; bases not matched to a gene: 8. Germline-derived CDR1 and CDR2 are MNHNY and SVGAGI (reference sequence). CDR3 DNA sequence: TGTGCCAGCAGTGTACAGGGACAGGGCCATAACTATGGCTACACCTTC. Its translation: CASSVQGQGHNYGYTF.

V usage is TRBV19 and J usage is TRBJ2-3; D may be TRBD1 (5 bases). The ends were cut back, 3 bases at V and 7 bases at J, with 8 bases in the middle. The length of the CDR3 is 12 residues. Per germline, CDR1 LNHDA and CDR2 SQIVND (reference sequence). CDR3: CASSIDSYTQYF. The CDR3 nucleotides read TGTGCCAGTAGTATTGACAGCTATACGCAGTATTTT. The entire variable domain, with the rest obtained from reference TRBV19 and TRBJ2-3, is as follows: DGGITQSPKYLFRKEGQNVTLSCEQNLNHDAMYWYRQDPGQGLRLIYYSQIVNDFQKGDIAEGYSVSREKKESFPLTVTSAQKNPTAFYLCASSIDSYTQYFGPGTRLTVL.

J is TRBJ2-7 and V is TRBV4-1, with 7 bases matching TRBD1. The length of the CDR3 is 14 residues. J was trimmed by 3 bases and V by 4 bases; bases with no gene match: 6. Germline-derived CDR1 and CDR2 are MGHRA and YSYEKL. The CDR3 sequence: CASSPRQGDYEQYF. The CDR3 nucleotides read TGCGCCAGCAGCCCCAGACAGGGAGACTACGAGCAGTACTTC.

The rearrangement links TRBV7-3 to TRBJ1-1; tentatively, D is TRBD1 (6 bases). Germline values: CDR1 SGHTA, CDR2 FQGTGA. This CDR3 region has 14 residues. The V and J ends lost 5 bases and 4 bases respectively, with 14 bases between them. The CDR3 loop is CASSPHREATEAFF. The CDR3 nucleotides read TGTGCCAGCAGCCCTCACAGGGAAGCCACTGAAGCTTTCTTT.

The CDR3 sequence is CAWSVSSHEQYF. For the CDR3, the DNA is TGTGCCTGGAGTGTATCGAGCCACGAGCAGTACTTC. The chain couples TRBV30 to TRBJ2-7; D not certain. Trimming took off 0 bases at V and 5 bases at J, with 8 bases between the two ends. The CDR3 covers 12 residues. In germline, CDR1 is GTSNPN, CDR2 SVGIG (reference sequence). The full variable domain, with the rest looked up from reference TRBV30 and TRBJ2-7, is SQTIHQWPATLVQPVGSPLSLECTVEGTSNPNLYWYRQAAGRGLQLLFYSVGIGQISSEVPQNLSASRPQDRQFILSSKKLLLSDSGFYLCAWSVSSHEQYFGPGTRLTVT.

The chain employs TRBV3-1 (or the pseudogene TRBV3-2) and TRBJ1-4; 8 bases are a match to TRBD1. CDR3 length: 15 residues. The J segment lost 7 bases and the V segment lost 3 bases, leaving 7 bases of the junction unmatched. CDR1 LGHDT and CDR2 YNNKEL come from the germline V gene (reference sequence). For the CDR3, the DNA is TGTGCCAGCAGCCAGGACAGGGCGGTTGCTGAAAAACTGTTTTTT. Its translation is CASSQDRAVAEKLFF.

The rearrangement uses TRBV7-6 and TRBJ2-1; 8 bases line up with TRBD1. The J segment lost 0 bases and the V segment lost 4 bases, leaving 8 bases of the junction unmatched. The CDR3 is made up of 17 amino acids. CDR1 and CDR2 from the germline V gene are SGHVS and FNYEAQ. Here the CDR3 reads CASSYETGESSYNEQFF. CDR3 DNA: TGTGCCAGCAGCTACGAGACAGGGGAGAGCTCCTACAATGAGCAGTTCTTC.

The V gene is TRBV5-6, the J gene TRBJ2-1, with D maybe TRBD2 (6 bases). This CDR3 has 13 amino acids. Trimming removed 0 bases from V and 8 bases from J, with 9 bases in between. CDR1 and CDR2 from the germline V gene are SGHDT and YYEEEE. This CDR3 is CASSLGWRDEQFF. DNA of the CDR3: TGTGCCAGCAGCTTGGGGTGGAGGGATGAGCAGTTCTTC.

This chain joins TRBV30 and TRBJ1-1; D gene ambiguous. This CDR3 is built from 12 residues. From germline, CDR1 is GTSNPN and CDR2 SVGIG (reference sequence). Trimming cost V 6 bases and J 1 base, with 9 bases left between them. The CDR3 region is CACEEPNTEAFF. The CDR3 DNA is TGTGCCTGTGAAGAGCCGAACACTGAAGCTTTCTTT. Drawing the rest from reference TRBV30 and TRBJ1-1, the complete variable domain is SQTIHQWPATLVQPVGSPLSLECTVEGTSNPNLYWYRQAAGRGLQLLFYSVGIGQISSEVPQNLSASRPQDRQFILSSKKLLLSDSGFYLCACEEPNTEAFFGQGTRLTVV.

The J gene is TRBJ1-1, the V gene TRBV6-4; TRBD1 matches 12 bases. J was trimmed by 2 bases and V by 5 bases; bases with no gene match: 3. Germline assignment: CDR1 MRHNA and CDR2 SNTAGT. The CDR3 loop spans 15 amino acids. In DNA form, the CDR3 reads TGTGCCAGCAGTAGGGACAGGGGGCACAACACTGAAGCTTTCTTT. Translation: CASSRDRGHNTEAFF.

V and J are TRBV5-4 and TRBJ2-7; 8 bases match TRBD2. V lost 4 bases to trimming and J lost 4 bases; unmatched junction nucleotides: 19. The CDR3 is 18 residues long. Looked up from germline, CDR1 is SGHNT and CDR2 is YYREEE (reference sequence). In nucleotides, the CDR3 is TGTGCCAGCAGCCGGGGACTAGACAAACTTGTGGGGATATACGAGCAGTACTTC. It translates to CASSRGLDKLVGIYEQYF. Variable domain in full (rest from reference TRBV5-4 and TRBJ2-7): ETGVTQSPTHLIKTRGQQVTLRCSSQSGHNTVSWYQQALGQGPQFIFQYYREEENGRGNFPPRFSGLQFPNYSSELNVNALELDDSALYLCASSRGLDKLVGIYEQYFGPGTRLTVT.

The chain joins TRBV5-5 to TRBJ2-7; 7 bases are a match to TRBD1. Germline CDR1 SGHKS, CDR2 YYEKEE (reference sequence). V lost 0 bases to trimming and J lost 5 bases; unmatched junction nucleotides: 5. CDR3 length equals 14 residues. For the CDR3, the DNA is TGTGCCAGCAGCTTGGTTGACAGGGACCACGAGCAGTACTTC. Protein sequence: CASSLVDRDHEQYF.

V usage is TRBV18 and J usage is TRBJ2-3; TRBD2 is a possible D gene (6 bases). The CDR3 has 13 amino acids. The germline CDR1 and CDR2 sequences are KGHSH and LQKENI. The V end was cut by 3 bases, the J end by 3 bases, with 7 bases between. CDR3 residues: CASSPGTTDTQYF. CDR3 coding DNA: TGTGCCAGCTCACCCGGGACTACAGATACGCAGTATTTT.

This chain joins TRBV19 and TRBJ1-1; D gene uncertain. Germline assignment: CDR1 LNHDA and CDR2 SQIVND (reference sequence). CDR3 length: 13 residues. The ends were cut back, 5 bases at V and 2 bases at J, with 9 bases in the middle. CDR3 DNA: TGTGCCAGTAGTTTAGCCGTTAACACTGAAGCTTTCTTT. Amino acids: CASSLAVNTEAFF. The variable domain in full, completed from reference TRBV19 and TRBJ1-1, reads DGGITQSPKYLFRKEGQNVTLSCEQNLNHDAMYWYRQDPGQGLRLIYYSQIVNDFQKGDIAEGYSVSREKKESFPLTVTSAQKNPTAFYLCASSLAVNTEAFFGQGTRLTVV.

The chain has TRBV5-1 and TRBJ2-5, with TRBD2 identical over 12 bases. The germline V gene has CDR1 SGHRS and CDR2 YFSETQ. V trimming: 0 bases; J trimming: 5 bases; junction bases outside the gene matches: 2. CDR3 length equals 15 residues. The CDR3 DNA is TGCGCCAGCAGCTTGGGGACTAGCGGGGAGGAGACCCAGTACTTC. It is translated as CASSLGTSGEETQYF.

The chain uses TRBV27 and TRBJ1-6; D might be TRBD1 (5 bases). Trimming took 3 bases from V and 8 from J, leaving 14 bases between them. The germline gives CDR1 MNHEY, CDR2 SMNVEV (reference sequence). This CDR3 has 15 amino acids. The CDR3 protein is CASSFAGNYDSPLHF. CDR3 in DNA: TGTGCCAGCAGTTTCGCAGGGAATTATGATTCACCCCTCCACTTT.

The chain couples TRBV19 to TRBJ1-5, with D unclear. V shed 0 bases and J shed 3 bases, with 9 bases lying between them. The germline V gene has CDR1 LNHDA and CDR2 SQIVND (reference sequence). The CDR3 has 15 residues. CDR3 in DNA: TGTGCCAGTAGTATAGACGCAGCGGCCAATCAGCCCCAGCATTTT. This sequence encodes CASSIDAAANQPQHF.

The chain employs TRBV7-9 and TRBJ2-7; perhaps TRBD1 as D (5 bases). Per germline, CDR1 SEHNR and CDR2 FQNEAQ (reference sequence). The CDR3 runs to 15 residues. V was pared by 8 bases and J by 2 bases, with 19 bases between. The CDR3 spells CASLGAGPDPYEQYF. CDR3 nucleotide sequence: TGTGCCAGCTTAGGGGCCGGCCCCGACCCCTACGAGCAGTACTTC. Based on the CDR3 plus reference TRBV7-9 and TRBJ2-7, the full variable domain is DTGVSQNPRHKITKRGQNVTFRCDPISEHNRLYWYRQTLGQGPEFLTYFQNEAQLEKSRLLSDRFSAERPKGSFSTLEIQRTEQGDSAMYLCASLGAGPDPYEQYFGPGTRLTVT.